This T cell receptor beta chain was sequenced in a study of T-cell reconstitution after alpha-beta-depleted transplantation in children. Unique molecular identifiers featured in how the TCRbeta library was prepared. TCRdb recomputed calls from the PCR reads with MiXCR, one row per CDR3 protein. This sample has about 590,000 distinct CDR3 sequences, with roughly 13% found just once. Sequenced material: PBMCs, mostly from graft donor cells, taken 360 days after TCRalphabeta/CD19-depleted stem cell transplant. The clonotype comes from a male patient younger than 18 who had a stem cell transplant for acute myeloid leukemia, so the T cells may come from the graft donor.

This CDR3 reads CASSSYPRGLAGYEQYF. The CDR3 DNA sequence: TGTGCCAGCAGTTCTTACCCCCGAGGACTAGCGGGCTACGAGCAGTACTTC. V gene TRBV28 combines with J gene TRBJ2-7; 11 nucleotides align to TRBD2. V gave up 4 bases and J gave up 3 bases; unmatched junction bases: 11. CDR1 MDHEN and CDR2 SYDVKM come from the germline V gene. The CDR3 is 17 residues long.